The source of this T cell receptor (beta chain) is a study of blood T cell repertoires in COVID-19. Looking at the study overall: PBMCs, B-cell-depleted T cells, or T cells were the source of the cDNA or gDNA that made up the material.

Germline CDR1 is LGHNA and CDR2 is YNFKEQ. The CDR3 has 15 amino acids. Trimming removed 4 bases at V and 5 bases at J, with 16 bases between. The method was immunoSEQ multiplex PCR; TCRdb's version includes in-frame clones alone and lacks a portion of them. The sample has some 170,000 clones; 80% to 85% are singletons. This sequence was found in a woman of 80 years or more with active or convalescent COVID-19. J is TRBJ2-3 and V is TRBV4-2; possibly TRBD2 for D (7 bases). The sequencing sample was made of peripheral blood. The CDR3 here is CASSPRGGAVDTQYF. CDR3 coding DNA: TGTGCCAGCAGCCCGAGGGGGGGGGCGGTAGATACGCAGTATTTT.